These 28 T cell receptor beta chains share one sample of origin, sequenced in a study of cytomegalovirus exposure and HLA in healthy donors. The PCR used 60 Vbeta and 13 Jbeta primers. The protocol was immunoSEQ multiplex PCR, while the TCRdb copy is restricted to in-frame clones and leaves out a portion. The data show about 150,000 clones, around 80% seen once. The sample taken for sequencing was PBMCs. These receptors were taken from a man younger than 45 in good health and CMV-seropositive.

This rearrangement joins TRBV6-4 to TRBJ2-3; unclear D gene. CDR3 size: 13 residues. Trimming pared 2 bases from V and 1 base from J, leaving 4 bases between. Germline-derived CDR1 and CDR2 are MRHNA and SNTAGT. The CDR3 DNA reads TGTGCCAGCAGTGACCTACGCACAGATACGCAGTATTTT. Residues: CASSDLRTDTQYF.

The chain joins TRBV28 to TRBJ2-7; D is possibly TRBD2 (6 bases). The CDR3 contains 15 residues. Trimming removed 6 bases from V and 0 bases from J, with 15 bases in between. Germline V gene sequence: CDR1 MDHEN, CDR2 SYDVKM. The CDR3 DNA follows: TGTGCCAGCAGGTACATTGGAGGGCCCTCCTACGAGCAGTACTTC. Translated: CASRYIGGPSYEQYF.

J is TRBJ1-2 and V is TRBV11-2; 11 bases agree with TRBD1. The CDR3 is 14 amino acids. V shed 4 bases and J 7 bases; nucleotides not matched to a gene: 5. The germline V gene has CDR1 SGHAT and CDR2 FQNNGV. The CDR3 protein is CASSSRTGGTGYTF. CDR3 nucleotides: TGTGCCAGCAGCTCAAGGACAGGGGGCACTGGCTACACCTTC.

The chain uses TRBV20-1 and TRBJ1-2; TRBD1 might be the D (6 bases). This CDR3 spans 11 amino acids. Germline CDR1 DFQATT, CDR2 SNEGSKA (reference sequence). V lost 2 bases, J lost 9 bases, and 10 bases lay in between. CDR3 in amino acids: CSARSGASYTF. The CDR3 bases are TGCAGTGCTAGATCAGGGGCGAGCTACACCTTC.

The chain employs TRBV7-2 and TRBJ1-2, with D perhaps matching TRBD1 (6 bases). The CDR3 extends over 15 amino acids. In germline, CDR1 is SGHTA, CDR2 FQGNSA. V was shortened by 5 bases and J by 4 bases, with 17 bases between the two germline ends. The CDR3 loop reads CASSPTGSQFYGYTF. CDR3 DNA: TGTGCCAGCAGCCCGACAGGTTCTCAATTCTATGGCTACACCTTC.

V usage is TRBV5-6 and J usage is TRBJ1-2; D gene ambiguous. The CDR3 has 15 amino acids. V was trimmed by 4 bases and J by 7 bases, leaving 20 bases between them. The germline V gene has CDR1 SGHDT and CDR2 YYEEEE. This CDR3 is CASSPPGGGPSGYTF. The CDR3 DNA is TGTGCCAGCAGCCCTCCAGGTGGTGGCCCTTCTGGCTACACCTTC.

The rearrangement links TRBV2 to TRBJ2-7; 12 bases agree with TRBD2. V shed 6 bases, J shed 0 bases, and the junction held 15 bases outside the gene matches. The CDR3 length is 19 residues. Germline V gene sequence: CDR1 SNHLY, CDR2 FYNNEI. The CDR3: CASRKGLAGILSSSYEQYF. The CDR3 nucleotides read TGTGCCAGCAGAAAAGGACTAGCGGGGATTCTATCGAGCTCCTACGAGCAGTACTTC. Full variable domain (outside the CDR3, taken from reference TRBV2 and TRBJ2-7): EPEVTQTPSHQVTQMGQEVILRCVPISNHLYFYWYRQILGQKVEFLVSFYNNEISEKSEIFDDQFSVERPDGSNFTLKIRSTKLEDSAMYFCASRKGLAGILSSSYEQYFGPGTRLTVT.

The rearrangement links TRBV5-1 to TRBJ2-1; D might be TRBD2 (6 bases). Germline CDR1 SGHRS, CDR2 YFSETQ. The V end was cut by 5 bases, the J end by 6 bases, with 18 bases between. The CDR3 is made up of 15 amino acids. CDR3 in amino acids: CASSLRDSRFNEQFF. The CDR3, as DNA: TGCGCCAGCAGTCTCCGGGACTCCAGGTTCAATGAGCAGTTCTTC.

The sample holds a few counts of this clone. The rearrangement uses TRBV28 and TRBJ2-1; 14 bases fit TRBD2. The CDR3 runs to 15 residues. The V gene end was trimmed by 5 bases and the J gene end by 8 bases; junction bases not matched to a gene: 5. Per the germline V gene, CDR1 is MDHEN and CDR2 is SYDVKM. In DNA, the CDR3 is TGTGCCAGCAGTCTCCGACTAGCGGGAGGGTATGAGCAGTTCTTC. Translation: CASSLRLAGGYEQFF.

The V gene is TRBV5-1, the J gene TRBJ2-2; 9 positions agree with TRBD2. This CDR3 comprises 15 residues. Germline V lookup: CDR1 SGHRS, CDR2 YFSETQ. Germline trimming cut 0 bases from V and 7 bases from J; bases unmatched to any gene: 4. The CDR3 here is CASSLEGLAVGELFF. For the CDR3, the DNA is TGCGCCAGCAGCTTGGAGGGACTAGCAGTCGGGGAGCTGTTTTTT.

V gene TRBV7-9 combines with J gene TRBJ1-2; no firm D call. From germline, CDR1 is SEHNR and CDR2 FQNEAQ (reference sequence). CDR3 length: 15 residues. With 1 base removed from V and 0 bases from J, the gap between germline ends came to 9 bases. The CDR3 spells CASSLDSRANYGYTF. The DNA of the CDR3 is TGTGCCAGCAGCTTAGACTCCCGAGCTAACTATGGCTACACCTTC.

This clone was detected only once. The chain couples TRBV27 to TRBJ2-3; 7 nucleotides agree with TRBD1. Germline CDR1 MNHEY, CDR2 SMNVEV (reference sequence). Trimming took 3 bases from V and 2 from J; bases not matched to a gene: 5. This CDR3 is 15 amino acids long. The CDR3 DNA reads TGTGCCAGCAGTTTCCTCGGACAGGACACAGATACGCAGTATTTT. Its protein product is CASSFLGQDTDTQYF.

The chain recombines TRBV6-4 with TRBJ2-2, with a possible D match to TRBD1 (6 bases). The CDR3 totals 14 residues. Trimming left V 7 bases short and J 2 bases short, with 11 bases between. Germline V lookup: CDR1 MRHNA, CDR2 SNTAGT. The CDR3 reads CASTGQPNTGELFF. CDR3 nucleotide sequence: TGTGCCAGCACAGGACAGCCCAACACCGGGGAGCTGTTTTTT.

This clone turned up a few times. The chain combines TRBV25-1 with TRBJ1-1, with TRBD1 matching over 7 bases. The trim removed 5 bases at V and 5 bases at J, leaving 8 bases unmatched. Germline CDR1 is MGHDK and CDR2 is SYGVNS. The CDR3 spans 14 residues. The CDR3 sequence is CASSSGQESTEAFF. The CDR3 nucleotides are TGTGCCAGCAGTTCCGGACAGGAAAGTACTGAAGCTTTCTTT.

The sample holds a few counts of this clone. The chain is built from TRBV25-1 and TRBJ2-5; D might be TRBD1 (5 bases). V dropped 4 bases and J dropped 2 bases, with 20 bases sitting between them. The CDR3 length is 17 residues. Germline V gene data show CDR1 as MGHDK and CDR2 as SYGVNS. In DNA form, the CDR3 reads TGTGCCAGCAGTGGACCATACCGACAGAGCCGACAAGAGACCCAGTACTTC. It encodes CASSGPYRQSRQETQYF.

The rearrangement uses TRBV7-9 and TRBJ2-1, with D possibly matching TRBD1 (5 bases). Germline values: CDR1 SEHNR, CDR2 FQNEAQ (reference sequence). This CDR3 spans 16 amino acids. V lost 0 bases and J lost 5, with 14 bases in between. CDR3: CASSLAAGSKHNEQFF. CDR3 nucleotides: TGTGCCAGCAGCTTAGCGGCAGGGTCAAAACACAATGAGCAGTTCTTC. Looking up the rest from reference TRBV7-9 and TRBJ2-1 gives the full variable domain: DTGVSQNPRHKITKRGQNVTFRCDPISEHNRLYWYRQTLGQGPEFLTYFQNEAQLEKSRLLSDRFSAERPKGSFSTLEIQRTEQGDSAMYLCASSLAAGSKHNEQFFGPGTRLTVL.

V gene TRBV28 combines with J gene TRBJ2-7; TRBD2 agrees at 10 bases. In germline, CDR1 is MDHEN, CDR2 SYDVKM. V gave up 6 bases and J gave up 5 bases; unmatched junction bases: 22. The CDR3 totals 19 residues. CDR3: CASSRGATGASGRIDEQYF. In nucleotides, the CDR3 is TGTGCCAGCAGCCGGGGAGCCACGGGGGCTAGCGGGAGAATCGACGAGCAGTACTTC.

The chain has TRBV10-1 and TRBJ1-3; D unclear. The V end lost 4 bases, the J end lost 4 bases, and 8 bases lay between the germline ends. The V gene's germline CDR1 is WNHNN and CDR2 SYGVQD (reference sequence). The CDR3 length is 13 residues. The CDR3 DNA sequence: TGCGCCAGCAGTGCGACTCCAGGAAACACCATATATTTT. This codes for CASSATPGNTIYF.

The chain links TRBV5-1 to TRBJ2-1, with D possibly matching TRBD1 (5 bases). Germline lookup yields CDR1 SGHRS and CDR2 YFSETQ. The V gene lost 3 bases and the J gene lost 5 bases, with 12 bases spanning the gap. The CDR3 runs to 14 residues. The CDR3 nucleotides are TGCGCCAGCAGCTGGGCAGGGTCGGACAATGAGCAGTTCTTC. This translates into CASSWAGSDNEQFF.

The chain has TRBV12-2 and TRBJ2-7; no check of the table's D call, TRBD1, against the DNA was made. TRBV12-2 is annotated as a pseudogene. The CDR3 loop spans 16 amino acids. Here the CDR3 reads CASRLAGLARLYEQYF. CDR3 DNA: TGTGCAAGTCGCTTAGCGGGGCTTGCGCGGTTATACGAGCAGTACTTC.

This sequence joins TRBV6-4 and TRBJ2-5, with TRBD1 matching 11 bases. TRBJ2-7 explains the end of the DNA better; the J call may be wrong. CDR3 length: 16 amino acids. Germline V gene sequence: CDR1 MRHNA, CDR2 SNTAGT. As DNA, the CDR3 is TGTGCCAGCAGCTTTTACCGGGACAGGGGGTATATCGAGCAGTACTTC. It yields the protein CASSFYRDRGYIEQYF.

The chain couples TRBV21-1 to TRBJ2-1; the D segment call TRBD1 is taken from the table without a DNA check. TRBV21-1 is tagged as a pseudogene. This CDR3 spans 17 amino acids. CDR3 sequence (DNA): TGTGCCAGCAGCTCCCAACCTCTAGGGGTTCCCGACAATGAGCAGTTCTTC. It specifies CASSSQPLGVPDNEQFF.

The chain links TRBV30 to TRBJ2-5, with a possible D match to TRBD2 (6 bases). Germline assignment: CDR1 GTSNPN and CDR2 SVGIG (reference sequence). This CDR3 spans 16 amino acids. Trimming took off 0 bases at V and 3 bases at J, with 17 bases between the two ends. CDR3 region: CAWSVLLAAEKETQYF. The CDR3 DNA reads TGTGCCTGGAGTGTTTTACTAGCAGCTGAAAAAGAGACCCAGTACTTC. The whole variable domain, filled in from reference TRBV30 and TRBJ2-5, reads SQTIHQWPATLVQPVGSPLSLECTVEGTSNPNLYWYRQAAGRGLQLLFYSVGIGQISSEVPQNLSASRPQDRQFILSSKKLLLSDSGFYLCAWSVLLAAEKETQYFGPGTRLLVL.

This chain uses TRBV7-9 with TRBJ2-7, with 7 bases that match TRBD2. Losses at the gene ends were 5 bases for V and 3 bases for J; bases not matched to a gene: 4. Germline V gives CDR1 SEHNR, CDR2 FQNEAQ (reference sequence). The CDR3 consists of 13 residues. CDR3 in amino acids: CASSPPGGYEQYF. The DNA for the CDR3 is TGTGCCAGCAGCCCGCCGGGAGGCTACGAGCAGTACTTC.

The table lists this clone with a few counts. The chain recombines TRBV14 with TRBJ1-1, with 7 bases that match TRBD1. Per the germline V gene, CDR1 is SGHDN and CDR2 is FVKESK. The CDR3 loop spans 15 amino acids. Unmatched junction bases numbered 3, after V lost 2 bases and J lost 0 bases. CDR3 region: CASSQKQGLNTEAFF. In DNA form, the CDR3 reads TGTGCCAGCAGCCAAAAACAGGGGCTGAACACTGAAGCTTTCTTT.

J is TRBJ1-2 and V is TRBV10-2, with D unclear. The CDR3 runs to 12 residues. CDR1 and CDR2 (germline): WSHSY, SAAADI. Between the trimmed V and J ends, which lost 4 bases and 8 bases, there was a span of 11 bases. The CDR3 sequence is CASSGTFEGYTF. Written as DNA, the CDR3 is TGCGCCAGCAGTGGAACTTTCGAGGGCTACACCTTC.

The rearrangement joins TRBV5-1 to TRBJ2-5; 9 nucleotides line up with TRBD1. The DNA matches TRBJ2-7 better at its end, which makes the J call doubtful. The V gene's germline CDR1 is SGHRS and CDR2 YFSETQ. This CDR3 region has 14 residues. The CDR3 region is CASSWGQGTDEQYF. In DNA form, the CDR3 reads TGCGCCAGCAGCTGGGGACAGGGAACCGACGAGCAGTACTTC.

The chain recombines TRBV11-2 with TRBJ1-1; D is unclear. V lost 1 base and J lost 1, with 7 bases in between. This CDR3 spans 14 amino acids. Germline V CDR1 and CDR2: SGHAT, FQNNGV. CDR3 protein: CASSLGAGNTEAFF. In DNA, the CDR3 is TGTGCCAGCAGCTTAGGGGCGGGGAACACTGAAGCTTTCTTT.